Presented here are 21 T cell receptor beta chains from one specimen sequenced in a study of CD8 T cells in Susac syndrome. When the RNA was reverse transcribed, random hexamers were used with an input of roughly 0.5 to 1 ug. TCRdb fed the immunoSEQ multiplex PCR reads into MiXCR, producing one record per CDR3 protein. The sample has a few hundred thousand distinct CDR3 sequences, 70% to 90% seen once; the top ten hold about 0.11%. The source material was CD8+ T cells from PBMCs. These receptors originate from a human donor with multiple sclerosis.

The chain carries TRBV7-9 and TRBJ1-2; D not certain. The CDR3 is made up of 12 amino acids. Germline CDR1 reads SEHNR; CDR2 reads FQNEAQ (reference sequence). V lost 0 bases and J lost 9, with 8 bases in between. Here the CDR3 DNA reads TGTGCCAGCAGCTTAGCGAATCCGAGCTACACCTTC. Encoded protein: CASSLANPSYTF.

The rearrangement joins TRBV6-1 to TRBJ2-7; D gene uncertain. CDR1 is MNHNS, CDR2 SASEGT, per germline. V lost 8 bases to trimming and J lost 2 bases, with 4 bases between them. The CDR3 length is 10 residues. CDR3 in amino acids: CASVAYEQYF. The CDR3 DNA sequence: TGTGCCAGCGTTGCCTACGAGCAGTACTTC.

This clonotype was seen a handful of times. V is TRBV27 and J is TRBJ2-2; D remains unclear. The CDR3 has 13 residues. CDR1 MNHEY and CDR2 SMNVEV come from the germline V gene (reference sequence). Trimming left V 3 bases short and J 2 bases short, with 4 bases between. CDR3 protein: CASSFSNTGELFF. The CDR3 DNA reads as TGTGCCAGCAGTTTTTCTAACACCGGGGAGCTGTTTTTT.

The V gene is TRBV28, the J gene TRBJ1-1; D is possibly TRBD1 (6 bases). This CDR3 is 16 amino acids long. Germline lookup yields CDR1 MDHEN and CDR2 SYDVKM. Trimming took 4 bases from V and 1 from J, leaving 16 bases between them. The CDR3 reads CASSSYREKWNTEAFF. Written as DNA, the CDR3 is TGTGCCAGCAGTTCGTACAGGGAGAAATGGAACACTGAAGCTTTCTTT.

The chain combines TRBV9 with TRBJ2-7, with TRBD2 matching over 10 bases. This CDR3 is built from 16 residues. Per the germline V gene, CDR1 is SGDLS and CDR2 is YYNGEE. J gave up 5 bases and V 5 bases, and 13 bases lay outside the gene matches. Here the CDR3 reads CASSISRTSGTDEQYF. In DNA, the CDR3 is TGTGCCAGCAGTATATCCCGAACTAGCGGGACCGACGAGCAGTACTTC.

The rearrangement links TRBV27 to TRBJ2-1, with TRBD2 matching 14 bases. The CDR3 is 15 residues long. CDR1 is MNHEY and CDR2 is SMNVEV in the germline V gene (reference sequence). Germline trimming cut 6 bases from V and 8 bases from J; bases unmatched to any gene: 6. As DNA, the CDR3 is TGTGCCAGCAGCTCCGGGACTAGCGGGAGCCATGAGCAGTTCTTC. Translation gives CASSSGTSGSHEQFF.

The V gene is TRBV19, the J gene TRBJ2-1; a weak D match, TRBD2 (5 bases). Trimming cost V 4 bases and J 6 bases, with 13 bases left between them. The CDR3 consists of 14 residues. Germline V gives CDR1 LNHDA, CDR2 SQIVND (reference sequence). The CDR3 here is CASSTGSLVNEQFF. The DNA of the CDR3 is TGTGCCAGTAGTACTGGGAGCCTAGTCAATGAGCAGTTCTTC.

This clonotype showed up just a few times. The V and J genes are TRBV6-1 and TRBJ1-2, with D possibly TRBD1 on 5 matching bases. This CDR3 has 13 residues. V was cut by 7 bases and J by 8 bases, with 17 bases left in between. Germline V gene sequence: CDR1 MNHNS, CDR2 SASEGT. CDR3 residues: CASTPGARGGYTF. DNA for the CDR3: TGTGCCAGCACCCCTGGGGCCCGCGGCGGCTACACCTTC.

The V and J genes are TRBV11-2 and TRBJ2-3; TRBD2 is a possible D gene (6 bases). Germline CDR1 and CDR2: SGHAT and FQNNGV. Trimming pared 4 bases from V and 5 bases from J, leaving 28 bases between. The CDR3 length is 19 residues. The CDR3: CASSSEGGLPTHQGDTQYF. The DNA for the CDR3 is TGTGCCAGCAGCTCGGAGGGCGGACTTCCCACTCATCAAGGAGATACGCAGTATTTT.

The genes are TRBV28 and TRBJ2-1, with 14 nucleotides matching TRBD2. The CDR3 contains 15 residues. The germline gives CDR1 MDHEN, CDR2 SYDVKM. J gave up 8 bases and V 3 bases, and 3 bases lay outside the gene matches. As DNA, the CDR3 is TGTGCCAGCAGTTTGGGGACTAGCGGGAGTGATGAGCAGTTCTTC. Translating gives CASSLGTSGSDEQFF.

The genes are TRBV30 and TRBJ1-5; 7 nucleotides align to TRBD1. V lost 1 base, J lost 6 bases, and 6 bases stayed unmatched. Germline V gives CDR1 GTSNPN, CDR2 SVGIG (reference sequence). The CDR3 length is 14 residues. CDR3 region: CAWSADRVGQPQHF. DNA for the CDR3: TGTGCCTGGAGTGCCGACAGGGTCGGTCAGCCCCAGCATTTT.

The chain employs TRBV7-9 and TRBJ2-7; TRBD2 aligns across 9 bases. CDR1 and CDR2 (germline): SEHNR, FQNEAQ (reference sequence). CDR3 size: 15 residues. Trimming at V came to 6 bases and at J to 1 base, leaving 7 bases not matched to a gene. CDR3 nucleotide sequence: TGTGCCAGCAGTCAAGGACTAGCGAAATCCTACGAGCAGTACTTC. It specifies CASSQGLAKSYEQYF. Variable domain in full (rest from reference TRBV7-9 and TRBJ2-7): DTGVSQNPRHKITKRGQNVTFRCDPISEHNRLYWYRQTLGQGPEFLTYFQNEAQLEKSRLLSDRFSAERPKGSFSTLEIQRTEQGDSAMYLCASSQGLAKSYEQYFGPGTRLTVT.

The chain is built from TRBV30 and TRBJ2-5; D ambiguous. The CDR3 sequence is 15 residues long. Germline V gene lookup returns CDR1 GTSNPN and CDR2 SVGIG (reference sequence). Between the trimmed V and J ends, which lost 3 bases and 3 bases, there was a span of 17 bases. DNA of the CDR3: TGTGCCTGGAGGACTGTACCGCCTCTGGAAGAGACCCAGTACTTC. Translation gives CAWRTVPPLEETQYF.

V is TRBV6-2 or TRBV6-3 and J is TRBJ2-7; no reliable D call. Germline assignment: CDR1 MNHEY and CDR2 SVGEGT. CDR3 length: 16 amino acids. The V and J ends lost 0 bases and 6 bases respectively, with 18 bases between them. The CDR3: CASSYSRQDWFGEQYF. For the CDR3, the DNA is TGTGCCAGCAGTTACTCTCGGCAGGATTGGTTCGGCGAGCAGTACTTC.

This clonotype was detected only once. The V and J genes are TRBV14 and TRBJ2-3, with D uncertain. The CDR3 is 12 amino acids. V gave up 1 base and J gave up 8 bases, with 7 bases separating them. CDR1 SGHDN and CDR2 FVKESK come from the germline V gene. DNA of the CDR3: TGTGCCAGCAGCCAAGGTACTGGTACGCAGTATTTT. Its translation: CASSQGTGTQYF. The whole variable domain, filled in from reference TRBV14 and TRBJ2-3, reads EAGVTQFPSHSVIEKGQTVTLRCDPISGHDNLYWYRRVMGKEIKFLLHFVKESKQDESGMPNNRFLAERTGGTYSTLKVQPAELEDSGVYFCASSQGTGTQYFGPGTRLTVL.

The chain employs TRBV6-6 and TRBJ2-7; TRBD1 aligns across 7 bases. Looked up from germline, CDR1 is MNHNY and CDR2 is SVGAGI (reference sequence). V gave up 4 bases and J gave up 5 bases; unmatched junction bases: 8. CDR3 length equals 14 residues. The CDR3 region is CASSLRTGRNEQYF. CDR3 nucleotide sequence: TGTGCCAGCAGTTTAAGGACAGGAAGAAACGAGCAGTACTTC.

J is TRBJ1-5 and V is TRBV12-3 or TRBV12-4; TRBD1 matches at 9 bases. Germline trimming cut 5 bases from V and 3 bases from J; bases unmatched to any gene: 8. The CDR3 contains 16 residues. CDR3 sequence: CASSPSRDRDNQPQHF. As DNA, the CDR3 is TGTGCCAGCAGTCCCTCCCGGGACAGGGACAATCAGCCCCAGCATTTT.

The chain couples TRBV25-1 to TRBJ2-7; weak D call: TRBD2 (5 bases). The CDR3 loop spans 13 amino acids. V was shortened by 4 bases and J by 4 bases, with 11 bases between the two germline ends. Germline CDR1 and CDR2: MGHDK and SYGVNS. DNA of the CDR3: TGTGCCAGCAGTGGGCCGGACTGGTACGAGCAGTACTTC. Translated, it gives CASSGPDWYEQYF.

V is TRBV27 and J is TRBJ1-5, with D perhaps matching TRBD1 (5 bases). Germline CDR1 is MNHEY and CDR2 is SMNVEV (reference sequence). V was trimmed by 3 bases and J by 7 bases, leaving 10 bases between them. The CDR3 is 13 amino acids. The CDR3 nucleotides are TGTGCCAGCAGTTTCGGGGGTAGCCAGCCCCAGCATTTT. This sequence encodes CASSFGGSQPQHF.

This chain connects TRBV28 to TRBJ2-1; 8 bases map to TRBD1. Unmatched junction bases numbered 2, after V lost 3 bases and J lost 4 bases. Germline V gives CDR1 MDHEN, CDR2 SYDVKM. This CDR3 is 14 amino acids long. The DNA of the CDR3 is TGTGCCAGCAGTTTCTGGGACAGGTACAATGAGCAGTTCTTC. This encodes CASSFWDRYNEQFF.

The V and J genes are TRBV20-1 and TRBJ1-4; D gene uncertain. The germline CDR1 and CDR2 sequences are DFQATT and SNEGSKA (reference sequence). The CDR3 has 13 amino acids. V was clipped by 5 bases and J by 4 bases, with 11 bases between them. In nucleotides, the CDR3 is TGCAGTGCTGTTCCAGGTTTTAATGAAAAACTGTTTTTT. Translating it yields CSAVPGFNEKLFF.